The 18 T cell receptor beta chains below all came from one sample that was sequenced in a study of T cells in women clearing cervical HPV infection. TCRdb's table, derived via immunoSEQ multiplex PCR, lists solely in-frame clones and lacks some. The listing contains around 19,000 clones. Input material: blood buffy coat. The receptors come from a woman aged 18 to 75 with a cervical HPV16 infection that either progressed to CIN3+ or cleared (not recorded which).

Comment on this clone: The read ends 3 residues early relative to the CDR3; the germline J gene fills the gap. The chain recombines TRBV11-3 with TRBJ2-1; tentative D call: TRBD1 (5 bases). Trimming pared 5 bases from V and 0 bases from J, leaving 11 bases between. The CDR3 covers 15 residues. Germline CDR1 and CDR2: SGHNT and YENEEA. This CDR3 is CASSQGLVSYNEQFF. The part of the CDR3 DNA that was read is TGTGCCAGCAGCCAGGGCTTAGTCTCCTACAATGAG.

As concerns this clone: The CDR3 end lies 3 residues beyond the end of the read and is filled in from the germline J gene. This chain joins TRBV10-3 and TRBJ1-5, with D unclear. The CDR3 spans 14 residues. From germline, CDR1 is ENHRY and CDR2 SYGVKD. V lost 0 bases, J lost 5 bases, and 8 bases lay in between. The CDR3 spells CAISESTSDQPQHF. Partial CDR3 DNA: TGTGCCATCAGTGAGTCGACTTCGGATCAGCCC.

As to this clone: The read finishes 3 residues shy of the CDR3 end, and the germline J gene is used to complete it. The rearrangement joins TRBV2 to TRBJ2-1; D might be TRBD1 (6 bases). Germline V gene data show CDR1 as SNHLY and CDR2 as FYNNEI. Between the trimmed V and J ends, which lost 5 bases and 4 bases, there was a span of 9 bases. This CDR3 contains 13 residues. The CDR3 loop is CASSPDRYNEQFF. The CDR3 DNA, read in part, is TGTGCCAGCAGTCCGGACAGATACAATGAG.

Comment on this clone: The read finishes 3 residues shy of the CDR3 end, and the germline J gene is used to complete it. J is TRBJ2-1 and V is TRBV7-2, with 7 positions matching TRBD1. CDR1 is SGHTA and CDR2 is FQGNSA in the germline V gene. Unmatched junction bases numbered 3, after V lost 7 bases and J lost 0 bases. The CDR3 spans 14 residues. The DNA read from the CDR3 is TGTGCCAGCACTCAGGGGGTCTCCTACAATGAG. This codes for CASTQGVSYNE. The whole CDR3 region reads CASTQGVSYNEQFF.

As regards this clone: With the read ending 3 residues before the CDR3 end, the germline J gene is used to fill in that end. The chain carries TRBV20-1 and TRBJ1-5, with D uncertain. Germline loops: CDR1 DFQATT, CDR2 SNEGSKA (reference sequence). The V gene lost 5 bases and the J gene lost 2 bases, with 19 bases spanning the gap. The CDR3 is made up of 16 amino acids. The sequenced part of the CDR3 DNA is TGCAGTGCTTCGGGTCGAGTCACCCCGGGCAATCAGCCC. Translation gives CSASGRVTPGNQP. The full CDR3 protein reads CSASGRVTPGNQPQHF.

Comments on this clone: The read terminates 3 residues ahead of where the CDR3 ends, so the germline J gene completes it. The V gene is TRBV7-3, the J gene TRBJ1-2; perhaps TRBD1 as D (6 bases). The CDR3 runs to 12 residues. Germline V gives CDR1 SGHTA, CDR2 FQGTGA. The CDR3 region is CASSTGTNDYTF. The sequenced part of the CDR3 DNA is TGTGCCAGCAGTACAGGGACTAATGAC.

On this clone itself: The sequenced fragment ends 3 residues before the CDR3 boundary, so the rest is inferred from the germline J gene. The V call is TRBV29-1, the J call TRBJ2-1, with TRBD2 identical over 10 bases. This CDR3 has 15 amino acids. V dropped 4 bases and J dropped 8; count of bases not matched to a gene: 11. Germline loops: CDR1 SQVTM, CDR2 ANQGSEA. The CDR3 DNA, read in part, is TGCAGCGTTGCCTCCGGACTAGCGGCCCGGTATGAG. Amino acids: CSVASGLAARYE. The full CDR3 is CSVASGLAARYEQFF.

Concerning this clone itself: The read finishes 3 residues shy of the CDR3 end, and the germline J gene is used to complete it. This chain links TRBV7-3 with TRBJ2-1; tentative D call: TRBD2 (5 bases). The length of the CDR3 is 15 residues. Germline V lookup: CDR1 SGHTA, CDR2 FQGTGA. The ends were cut back, 4 bases at V and 1 base at J, with 11 bases in the middle. CDR3 DNA, as far as it was read: TGTGCCAGCAGCTCGGAGGTAGGGTCCTACAATGAG. It specifies CASSSEVGSYNE. The full CDR3 protein reads CASSSEVGSYNEQFF.

To note about this clone: The read finishes 3 residues shy of the CDR3 end, and the germline J gene is used to complete it. The V gene is TRBV20-1, the J gene TRBJ2-1, with 8 bases matching TRBD2. This CDR3 has 15 amino acids. The germline V gene has CDR1 DFQATT and CDR2 SNEGSKA (reference sequence). The V segment lost 5 bases and the J segment 4 bases; nucleotides outside the gene matches: 10. The part of the CDR3 DNA that was read is TGCAGTGCTCACCCCGGTAGCGGGGTTTACAATGAG. This codes for CSAHPGSGVYNE. The CDR3 in its entirety is CSAHPGSGVYNEQFF.

Concerning this clone itself: The CDR3 goes on 3 residues after the read ends, and that part is filled in from the germline J gene. The V call is TRBV19, the J call TRBJ1-2; a weak D match, TRBD1 (5 bases). CDR1 is LNHDA and CDR2 is SQIVND in the germline V gene (reference sequence). The CDR3 runs 14 residues. The CDR3 bases that were read are TGTGCCAGTAGTATGGGACTAGCGGGATACGAC. Its translation is CASSMGLAGYD. The whole CDR3 sequence reads CASSMGLAGYDYTF. The variable domain in full, completed from reference TRBV19 and TRBJ1-2, reads DGGITQSPKYLFRKEGQNVTLSCEQNLNHDAMYWYRQDPGQGLRLIYYSQIVNDFQKGDIAEGYSVSREKKESFPLTVTSAQKNPTAFYLCASSMGLAGYDYTFGSGTRLTVV.

Points on this clone: The read ends 3 residues shy of where the CDR3 ends; the end is completed using the germline J gene. V gene TRBV6-2 or TRBV6-3 combines with J gene TRBJ1-4; D perhaps matches TRBD1 (5 bases). The length of the CDR3 is 17 residues. The germline CDR1 and CDR2 sequences are MNHEY and SVGEGT. The CDR3 reads CASSYSGRQFYNSPLFF. Partial CDR3 DNA: TGTGCCAGCAGTTACTCGGGAAGACAGTTCTATAATTCACCA.

Notes on this clone: The read falls 3 residues short of the CDR3 end, and the missing part is taken from the germline J gene. This chain joins TRBV20-1 and TRBJ2-3, with a possible D match to TRBD1 (5 bases). Germline V lookup: CDR1 DFQATT, CDR2 SNEGSKA (reference sequence). This CDR3 has 14 amino acids. CDR3 region: CSAYARGAQETQYF. The part of the CDR3 DNA that was read is TGCAGTGCTTATGCAAGGGGTGCCCAAGAGACG.

A remark on this clone: The read stops 3 residues short of the end of the CDR3; the missing end is completed from the germline J gene. The chain links TRBV2 to TRBJ2-3, with 8 bases matching TRBD2. Per germline, CDR1 SNHLY and CDR2 FYNNEI. This CDR3 spans 15 amino acids. Trimming at V came to 4 bases and at J to 4 bases, leaving 7 bases not matched to a gene. The CDR3: CASSGGSGKADTQYF. The DNA read from the CDR3 is TGTGCCAGCAGTGGGGGTAGCGGGAAGGCAGATACG.

Notes on this clone: The CDR3 goes on 3 residues after the read ends, and that part is filled in from the germline J gene. The chain carries TRBV11-2 and TRBJ2-5, with 9 bases matching TRBD1. Germline CDR1 reads SGHAT; CDR2 reads FQNNGV. The V segment lost 5 bases and the J segment 1 base; nucleotides outside the gene matches: 2. The CDR3 has 14 residues. CDR3 loop: CASSPTGGQETQYF. The part of the CDR3 DNA that was read is TGTGCCAGCAGCCCGACAGGGGGCCAAGAGACC.

On this clone: Read coverage stops 3 residues before the CDR3 terminus; the germline J gene supplies the remainder. This chain links TRBV19 with TRBJ2-5; 10 bases fit TRBD1. There are 15 residues in the CDR3. Looked up from germline, CDR1 is LNHDA and CDR2 is SQIVND (reference sequence). Trimming cost V 2 bases and J 3 bases; bases outside gene matches: 3. The sequenced part of the CDR3 DNA is TGTGCCAGTAGTATAAGGGACAGGGGTAAAGAGACC. Its translation is CASSIRDRGKET. The whole CDR3 sequence reads CASSIRDRGKETQYF.

A word on this clone: The germline gene is not matched at one end of the junction; a read error may be the cause. The CDR3 end lies 3 residues beyond the end of the read and is filled in from the germline J gene. V usage is TRBV4-2 and J usage is TRBJ2-3, with 9 bases fitting TRBD1. Germline loops: CDR1 LGHNA, CDR2 YNFKEQ. CDR3 length: 16 amino acids. The CDR3 DNA, read in part, is TGCGCCAGCAGCCAAGACGGGACAGGGTACCACGATACG. It yields the protein CASSQDGTGYHDT. The CDR3 as a whole reads CASSQDGTGYHDTQYF.

As to this clone: The junction differs from germline at one of its ends, possibly a read error. The sequenced fragment ends 3 residues before the CDR3 boundary, so the rest is inferred from the germline J gene. The chain recombines TRBV4-2 with TRBJ1-6; D is uncertain. The germline V gene encodes CDR1 LGHNA and CDR2 YNFKEQ. This CDR3 is built from 16 residues. The DNA read from the CDR3 is TGCGCCAGCAGCCAAGGCGTCGGAGGGTTAAATTCACCC. As protein: CASSQGVGGLNSP. The entire CDR3 sequence reads CASSQGVGGLNSPLHF.

Turning to this clone: The CDR3 end falls 3 residues outside the read, so it is completed with the germline J gene. The gene calls are TRBV20-1 and TRBJ2-5; a weak D match, TRBD1 (6 bases). The CDR3 loop spans 14 amino acids. Trimming cost V 6 bases and J 2 bases, with 16 bases left between them. Germline CDR1 and CDR2: DFQATT and SNEGSKA (reference sequence). Incomplete CDR3 DNA: TGCAGTGCGGGGGCAGTTCAGGGGCAAGAGACC. Translated, it gives CSAGAVQGQET. The complete CDR3 protein is CSAGAVQGQETQYF.